The 3 T cell receptor beta chains listed next were all sequenced from one sample in a study of cytomegalovirus exposure and HLA in healthy donors. Both 60 Vbeta primers and 13 Jbeta primers went into the PCR. Clones were sequenced by immunoSEQ multiplex PCR, and TCRdb holds only the in-frame ones, with some missing. Of about 140,000 clones in the sample, 80% were seen once. Sequenced material: PBMCs. The source is a man aged 25-45 years in good health and CMV-seronegative.

The gene calls are TRBV28 and TRBJ2-7; 7 bases are shared with TRBD1. CDR3 length equals 16 residues. With V trimmed by 2 bases and J by 7 bases, 14 bases remained unmatched. CDR1 MDHEN and CDR2 SYDVKM come from the germline V gene. Here the CDR3 DNA reads TGTGCCAGCAGTTTACCCCACAGGGGCAAGGGATGGGAGCAGTACTTC. Amino acid sequence: CASSLPHRGKGWEQYF.

The count of this clone is one. The chain combines TRBV25-1 with TRBJ2-7, with D uncertain. CDR3 length equals 15 residues. V was shortened by 9 bases and J by 0 bases, with 18 bases between the two germline ends. Germline V gene sequence: CDR1 MGHDK, CDR2 SYGVNS. As DNA, the CDR3 is TGTGCCAGTGCAGGATCCTTCTGGTGCTCCTACGAGCAGTACTTC. Amino acids: CASAGSFWCSYEQYF.

Here the CDR3 reads CASSPTGGYEQYF. The CDR3 nucleotides read TGTGCCAGCAGTCCGACAGGGGGCTACGAGCAGTACTTC. V gene TRBV2 combines with J gene TRBJ2-7, with 9 positions matching TRBD1. V lost 5 bases and J lost 3; bases outside the gene matches: 2. The germline CDR1 and CDR2 sequences are SNHLY and FYNNEI. There are 13 residues in the CDR3.